The sample holds one count of the clone carrying this T cell receptor beta chain. What it binds is unknown. The data were taken from a study of PD-L1 blockade in urothelial cancer. Background on the study: Each patient had 0 to 3 earlier chemotherapy regimens. Reported median T cell count for blood samples was 140,000 to 150,000.

Assay used: immunoSEQ multiplex PCR; TCRdb lists only in-frame clones, some missing. The table records approximately 65,000 clones, 70% to 90% of them present only once. V trimming: 4 bases; J trimming: 6 bases; junction bases outside the gene matches: 10. The CDR3 has 16 amino acids. Germline assignment: CDR1 SGHRS and CDR2 YFSETQ. Findings and limits, study-wide: TCR clonality was measured in pretreatment peripheral blood. Clonality below the median predicted better survival.

Material: PBMCs, obtained around atezolizumab (anti-PD-L1) treatment. The sequence derives from a man aged 60 to 69 with urothelial cancer. The rearrangement uses TRBV5-1 and TRBJ2-1; 10 nucleotides line up with TRBD2. The CDR3 region has the DNA TGCGCCAGCAGCGCAACCCTAGCGGGAGACGGCAATGAGCAGTTCTTC. This sequence encodes CASSATLAGDGNEQFF.